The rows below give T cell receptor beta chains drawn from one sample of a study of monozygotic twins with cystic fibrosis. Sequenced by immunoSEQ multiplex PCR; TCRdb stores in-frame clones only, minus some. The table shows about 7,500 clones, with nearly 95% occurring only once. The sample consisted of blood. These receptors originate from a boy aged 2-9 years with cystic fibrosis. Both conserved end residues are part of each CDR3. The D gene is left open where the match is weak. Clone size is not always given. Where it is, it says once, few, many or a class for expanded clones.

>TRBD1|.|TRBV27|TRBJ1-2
TGTGCCACCAGCGGGACAGGGGATGGCTACACCTTC
CATSGTGDGYTF
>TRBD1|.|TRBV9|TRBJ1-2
TGTGCCAGCAGCGTAGGAGGGACAGGGGCGATCTATGGCTACACCTTC
CASSVGGTGAIYGYTF
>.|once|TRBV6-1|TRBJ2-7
TGTGCCAGCAGTGAGCCGGGGGACCGAGTCTACGAGCAGTACTTC
CASSEPGDRVYEQYF
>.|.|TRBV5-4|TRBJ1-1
TGTGCCAGCAGCTCTACCCGGGACGTGAACACTGAAGCTTTCTTT
CASSSTRDVNTEAFF
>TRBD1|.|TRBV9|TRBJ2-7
TGTGCCAGCAGCGCGACAGGGTCTGCCTACGAGCAGTACTTC
CASSATGSAYEQYF